Listed here are 22 T cell receptor beta chains from one sample, sequenced in a study of blood T cell repertoires in COVID-19. Profiling relied on immunoSEQ multiplex PCR, and the TCRdb table lists in-frame clones only, not all of them. The repertoire consists of roughly 70,000 clones, with roughly 77% occurring once and the leading ten covering 35% to 45%. Sequenced input: peripheral blood. The receptor set was obtained from a woman in her sixties or seventies with acute or convalescent COVID-19.

The gene calls are TRBV4-2 and TRBJ2-1, with TRBD1 identical over 10 bases. Trimming removed 3 bases from V and 7 bases from J; junction bases left unmatched: 9. This CDR3 has 16 amino acids. The V gene's germline CDR1 is LGHNA and CDR2 YNFKEQ. The CDR3 here is CASSQGFGDRGNEQFF. CDR3 nucleotides: TGTGCCAGCAGCCAGGGCTTTGGGGACAGGGGTAATGAGCAGTTCTTC.

V and J are TRBV5-4 and TRBJ1-5; D remains ambiguous. Trimming pared 1 base from V and 5 bases from J, leaving 19 bases between. CDR1 SGHNT and CDR2 YYREEE come from the germline V gene (reference sequence). The CDR3 sequence is 17 residues long. The CDR3 protein is CASSLMGGRYVDQPQHF. In DNA, the CDR3 is TGTGCCAGCAGCTTGATGGGAGGAAGGTACGTTGATCAGCCCCAGCATTTT. Using reference TRBV5-4 and TRBJ1-5 for the parts outside the CDR3, the full variable domain is ETGVTQSPTHLIKTRGQQVTLRCSSQSGHNTVSWYQQALGQGPQFIFQYYREEENGRGNFPPRFSGLQFPNYSSELNVNALELDDSALYLCASSLMGGRYVDQPQHFGDGTRLSIL.

The rearrangement uses TRBV11-2 and TRBJ2-2; D is undetermined. CDR3 length: 15 amino acids. CDR1 and CDR2 (germline): SGHAT, FQNNGV. Between the trimmed V and J ends, which lost 5 bases and 0 bases, there was a span of 10 bases. Written as DNA, the CDR3 is TGTGCCAGCAGCGTGCAGGCCACGAACACCGGGGAGCTGTTTTTT. Its protein product is CASSVQATNTGELFF.

The chain links TRBV7-8 to TRBJ1-2; D perhaps matches TRBD1 (5 bases). V dropped 6 bases and J dropped 2 bases, with 16 bases sitting between them. The CDR3 extends over 15 amino acids. CDR1 and CDR2 (germline): SGHVS, FQNEAQ. The CDR3 here is CASSRTGTDNYGYTF. CDR3 DNA sequence: TGTGCCAGCAGTCGCACCGGGACTGACAACTATGGCTACACCTTC.

This clone came up a few times. The CDR3 sequence is CASRETYLGSQPQHF. Written as DNA, the CDR3 is TGTGCCAGTAGAGAGACATACTTGGGGAGTCAGCCCCAGCATTTT. The chain links TRBV19 to TRBJ1-5; no firm D call. Germline V lookup: CDR1 LNHDA, CDR2 SQIVND (reference sequence). The germline V and J ends were trimmed by 6 bases and 6 bases, with 18 bases remaining between them. This CDR3 spans 15 amino acids.

This clone was recorded once. CDR3 DNA: TGTGCCAGCAGCCAGGGGACAGGGGGCTTCGGGGAGCTGTTTTTT. Protein sequence: CASSQGTGGFGELFF. V gene TRBV3-1 (or the pseudogene TRBV3-2) combines with J gene TRBJ2-2; 12 nucleotides match TRBD1. Germline V gene sequence: CDR1 LGHDT, CDR2 YNNKEL (reference sequence). This CDR3 is 15 amino acids long. V was clipped by 3 bases and J by 7 bases; unmatched bases: 3.

The chain couples TRBV5-4 to TRBJ2-1, with TRBD1 as a possible D gene (6 bases). Germline lookup yields CDR1 SGHNT and CDR2 YYREEE (reference sequence). This CDR3 has 15 amino acids. The ends were cut back, 4 bases at V and 5 bases at J, with 16 bases in the middle. This chain's CDR3 is CASSPGTLGHNEQFF. Written as DNA, the CDR3 is TGTGCCAGCAGCCCGGGGACATTAGGGCACAATGAGCAGTTCTTC. The full variable domain, its missing parts supplied by reference TRBV5-4 and TRBJ2-1, is ETGVTQSPTHLIKTRGQQVTLRCSSQSGHNTVSWYQQALGQGPQFIFQYYREEENGRGNFPPRFSGLQFPNYSSELNVNALELDDSALYLCASSPGTLGHNEQFFGPGTRLTVL.

This rearrangement joins TRBV19 to TRBJ1-5, with D maybe TRBD1 (5 bases). Deletions cut 4 bases from V and 6 bases from J, with 10 bases between. Germline CDR1 and CDR2: LNHDA and SQIVND (reference sequence). The CDR3 runs 13 residues. CDR3 protein: CASSTGIPQPQHF. The CDR3 DNA reads TGTGCCAGTAGTACAGGGATACCTCAGCCCCAGCATTTT.

J is TRBJ1-1 and V is TRBV6-5; D call uncertain. CDR3 length: 15 amino acids. Trimming took off 4 bases at V and 1 base at J, with 13 bases between the two ends. The germline V gene encodes CDR1 MNHEY and CDR2 SVGAGI. The CDR3 sequence is CASSSLGGANTEAFF. In nucleotides, the CDR3 is TGTGCCAGCAGTTCCCTGGGAGGAGCGAACACTGAAGCTTTCTTT.

This clone was seen more than once but under ten times. The chain combines TRBV7-9 with TRBJ2-7; the match to TRBD2 covers 12 bases. The CDR3 is made up of 18 amino acids. Trimming took 5 bases from V and 0 from J; bases not matched to a gene: 11. The germline gives CDR1 SEHNR, CDR2 FQNEAQ (reference sequence). In DNA form, the CDR3 reads TGTGCCAGCAGCGTAAGGGCCACTAGCGGGAGGATCTCCTACGAGCAGTACTTC. This codes for CASSVRATSGRISYEQYF. The full variable domain, its missing parts supplied by reference TRBV7-9 and TRBJ2-7, is DTGVSQNPRHKITKRGQNVTFRCDPISEHNRLYWYRQTLGQGPEFLTYFQNEAQLEKSRLLSDRFSAERPKGSFSTLEIQRTEQGDSAMYLCASSVRATSGRISYEQYFGPGTRLTVT.

The CDR3 DNA follows: TGTGCCAGCAGCTTAGACCCGGGACAGGTAACGAGGGATGAGCAGTTCTTC. Translation gives CASSLDPGQVTRDEQFF. This chain connects TRBV11-2 to TRBJ2-1, with 8 positions matching TRBD1. The CDR3 is 17 amino acids. CDR1 and CDR2 from the germline V gene are SGHAT and FQNNGV. Trimming cost V 0 bases and J 8 bases; bases outside gene matches: 12.

This rearrangement joins TRBV18 to TRBJ2-7, with D possibly matching TRBD2 (6 bases). The CDR3 sequence is 14 residues long. Germline V CDR1 and CDR2: KGHSH, LQKENI. V shed 5 bases and J shed 3 bases, with 14 bases lying between them. CDR3 residues: CASSTGGADYEQYF. The CDR3, as DNA: TGTGCCAGCTCAACCGGCGGGGCCGACTACGAGCAGTACTTC.

The rearrangement joins TRBV2 to TRBJ2-5; 7 nucleotides match TRBD1. This CDR3 is built from 13 residues. The junction had 6 bases not matched to a gene; V was cut back by 6 bases and J by 5 bases. The germline CDR1 and CDR2 sequences are SNHLY and FYNNEI. The CDR3: CASRDRVGETQYF. The CDR3 DNA reads as TGTGCCAGCAGAGACAGGGTAGGGGAGACCCAGTACTTC.

This sequence joins TRBV29-1 and TRBJ1-1; D unclear. V was cut by 2 bases and J by 1 base, with 8 bases left in between. Germline CDR1 reads SQVTM; CDR2 reads ANQGSEA. This CDR3 spans 13 amino acids. The CDR3 bases are TGCAGCGTTGAACGACACCCGAACACTGAAGCTTTCTTT. As protein: CSVERHPNTEAFF.

V is TRBV7-2 and J is TRBJ2-3; 11 nucleotides match TRBD2. In germline, CDR1 is SGHTA, CDR2 FQGNSA. Unmatched junction bases numbered 7, after V lost 1 base and J lost 4 bases. CDR3 length equals 17 residues. The CDR3 loop is CASSLGTSGSSADTQYF. The CDR3 DNA is TGTGCCAGCAGCTTAGGCACTAGCGGGAGCTCGGCAGATACGCAGTATTTT. The full variable domain, with the rest looked up from reference TRBV7-2 and TRBJ2-3, is GAGVSQSPSNKVTEKGKDVELRCDPISGHTALYWYRQSLGQGLEFLIYFQGNSAPDKSGLPSDRFSAERTGGSVSTLTIQRTQQEDSAVYLCASSLGTSGSSADTQYFGPGTRLTVL.

This clone has a count of ten or more. The chain uses TRBV6-2 or TRBV6-3 and TRBJ2-2; D gene unclear. The CDR3 sequence is 16 residues long. V was trimmed by 0 bases and J by 4 bases, leaving 12 bases between them. Germline CDR1 and CDR2: MNHEY and SVGEGT. The CDR3 DNA sequence: TGTGCCAGCAGTTACTCCCCAGGCACGGTCACCGGGGAGCTGTTTTTT. It yields the protein CASSYSPGTVTGELFF.

V gene TRBV5-4 combines with J gene TRBJ1-2; D call uncertain. The V end lost 2 bases, the J end lost 7 bases, and 15 bases lay between the germline ends. Germline-derived CDR1 and CDR2 are SGHNT and YYREEE (reference sequence). The CDR3 has 14 amino acids. CDR3 DNA sequence: TGTGCCAGCAGCTTAACCCACAGCTCGAGTGGCTACACCTTC. It specifies CASSLTHSSSGYTF. The whole variable domain, remainder taken from reference TRBV5-4 and TRBJ1-2, is ETGVTQSPTHLIKTRGQQVTLRCSSQSGHNTVSWYQQALGQGPQFIFQYYREEENGRGNFPPRFSGLQFPNYSSELNVNALELDDSALYLCASSLTHSSSGYTFGSGTRLTVV.

The chain employs TRBV12-3 or TRBV12-4 and TRBJ2-2; the D is unclear. This CDR3 spans 13 amino acids. V was clipped by 1 base and J by 4 bases, with 4 bases between them. The CDR3 DNA is TGTGCCAGCAGTTTAGTAGTCACCGGGGAGCTGTTTTTT. This translates into CASSLVVTGELFF.

This chain joins TRBV10-1 and TRBJ2-3; a possible D gene is TRBD1 (6 bases). V lost 0 bases and J lost 1, with 14 bases in between. Germline V CDR1 and CDR2: WNHNN, SYGVQD (reference sequence). The CDR3 contains 17 residues. Here the CDR3 DNA reads TGCGCCAGCAGTGAGTCACAGGGCCCGGGCGGCACAGATACGCAGTATTTT. Translated, it gives CASSESQGPGGTDTQYF.

This rearrangement joins TRBV21-1 to TRBJ2-5; the table's D call, TRBD1, has no DNA check behind it. TRBV21-1 corresponds to a pseudogene. This CDR3 is built from 14 residues. In DNA, the CDR3 is TGTGCCAGCAGTCCGGGACAGGGACAAGAGACCCAGTACTTC. Translation gives CASSPGQGQETQYF.

The genes are TRBV19 and TRBJ1-3; the match to TRBD1 covers 9 bases. J gave up 2 bases and V 5 bases, and 1 base lay outside the gene matches. The CDR3 is 14 residues long. In germline, CDR1 is LNHDA, CDR2 SQIVND (reference sequence). The chain's CDR3 is CASSYRGPGNTIYF. Here the CDR3 DNA reads TGTGCCAGTAGTTACAGGGGGCCTGGAAACACCATATATTTT. Variable domain in full (rest from reference TRBV19 and TRBJ1-3): DGGITQSPKYLFRKEGQNVTLSCEQNLNHDAMYWYRQDPGQGLRLIYYSQIVNDFQKGDIAEGYSVSREKKESFPLTVTSAQKNPTAFYLCASSYRGPGNTIYFGEGSWLTVV.

This clone has a single count. The chain employs TRBV30 and TRBJ1-3; 11 nucleotides align to TRBD1. Germline V CDR1 and CDR2: GTSNPN, SVGIG (reference sequence). The CDR3 consists of 14 residues. V lost 5 bases and J lost 2; bases outside the gene matches: 2. For the CDR3, the DNA is TGTGCCTGGGGGACAGGGGGAACTGGAAACACCATATATTTT. As protein: CAWGTGGTGNTIYF.